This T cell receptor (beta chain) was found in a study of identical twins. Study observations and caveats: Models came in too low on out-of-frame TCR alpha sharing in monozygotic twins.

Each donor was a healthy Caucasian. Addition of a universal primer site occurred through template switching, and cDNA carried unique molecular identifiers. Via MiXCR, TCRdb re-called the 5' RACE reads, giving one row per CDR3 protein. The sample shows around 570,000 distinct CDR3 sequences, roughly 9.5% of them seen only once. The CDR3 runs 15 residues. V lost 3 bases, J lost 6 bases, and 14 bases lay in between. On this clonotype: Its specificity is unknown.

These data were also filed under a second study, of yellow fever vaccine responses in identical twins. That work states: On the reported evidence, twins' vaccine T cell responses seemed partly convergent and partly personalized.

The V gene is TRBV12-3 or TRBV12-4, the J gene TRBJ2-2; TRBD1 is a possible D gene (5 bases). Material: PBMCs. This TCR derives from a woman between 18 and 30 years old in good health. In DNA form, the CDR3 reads TGTGCCAGCAGTTTTAGTGGCTGGGGCGCCGGGGAGCTGTTTTTT. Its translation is CASSFSGWGAGELFF.